This T cell receptor beta chain appears in the sequencing data of a study of OX40 agonist ivuxolimab in advanced cancers. Study information: Among those enrolled, mean age was 60 years (range about 23 to 79) and about 79% were male. Study-level points and caveats: Expanded clones were, on average, more numerous among CD8+ T cells than CD4+.

This clone was seen once. The antigen is unknown. TCRdb's copy holds only in-frame clones and misses some; the assay was immunoSEQ multiplex PCR. The table includes approximately 70,000 clones, about 82% detected once. The CDR3 contains 15 residues. With 5 bases removed from V and 2 bases from J, the gap between germline ends came to 16 bases. CDR1 and CDR2 (germline): GTSNPN, SVGIG (reference sequence). This specimen consisted of CD4+ or CD8+ T cells sorted from blood, obtained in a trial of the OX40 agonist ivuxolimab. This receptor was obtained from an adult with an advanced solid tumor such as melanoma, head and neck, liver or kidney cancer. The chain uses TRBV30 and TRBJ1-5; possibly TRBD1 for D (5 bases). The CDR3 DNA reads as TGTGCCTGGTCGCCCCCGACAGTCGGCAATCAGCCCCAGCATTTT. Protein product: CAWSPPTVGNQPQHF.